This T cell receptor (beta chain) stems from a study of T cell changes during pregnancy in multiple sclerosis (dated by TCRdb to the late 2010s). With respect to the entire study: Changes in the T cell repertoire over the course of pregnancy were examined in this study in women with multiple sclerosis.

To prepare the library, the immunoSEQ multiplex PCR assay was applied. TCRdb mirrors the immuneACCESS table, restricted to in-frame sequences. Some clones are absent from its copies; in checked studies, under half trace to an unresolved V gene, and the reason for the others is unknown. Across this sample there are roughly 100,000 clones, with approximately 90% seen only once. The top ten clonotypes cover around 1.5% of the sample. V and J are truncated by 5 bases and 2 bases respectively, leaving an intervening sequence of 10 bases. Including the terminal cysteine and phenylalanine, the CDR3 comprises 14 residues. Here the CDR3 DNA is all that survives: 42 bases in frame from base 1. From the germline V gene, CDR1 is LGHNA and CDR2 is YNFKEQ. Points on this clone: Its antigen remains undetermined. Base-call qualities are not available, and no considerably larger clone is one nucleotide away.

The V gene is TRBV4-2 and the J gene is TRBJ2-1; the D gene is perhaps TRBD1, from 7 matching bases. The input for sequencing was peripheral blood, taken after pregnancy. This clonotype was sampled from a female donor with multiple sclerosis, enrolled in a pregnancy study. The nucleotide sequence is TGTGCCAGCAGCTCCAGGGGGGCCTACAATGAGCAGTTCTTC. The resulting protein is CASSSRGAYNEQFF.